The entry that follows covers one T cell receptor (beta chain) sequence. Its specificity is not known. Patients were excluded because of uncontrolled infection, other autoimmune disease, pregnancy or lactation. Orbital computed tomography and thyroid ultrasound, together with serum TRAb and thyroxine and clinical symptoms, were used for diagnoses. It was RNA transcripts that yielded the amplified TCR beta CDR3 regions. When the TCR CDR3 underwent first-round RT-PCR, the HTBI primer set was used. TCRdb reanalysed the multiplex PCR reads using MiXCR and keeps one entry per CDR3 protein. The sample yields 650,000 to 800,000 distinct CDR3 sequences, roughly 46% seen once. This entry is derived from a study of T cells in Graves' hyperthyroidism and ophthalmopathy. Study conclusions and caveats: Ophthalmopathy was model-predicted a median roughly 6.2 months pre-onset. Blood also contained most expanded thyroid clonotypes above 0.001.

The germline V and J ends were trimmed by 3 bases and 5 bases, with 16 bases remaining between them. The CDR3 totals 15 residues. Germline CDR1 ENHRY, CDR2 SYGVKD. This TCR derives from an adult man with Graves' disease, either hyperthyroidism or ophthalmopathy (not recorded which). Sequenced sample: peripheral blood or thyroid tissue (not recorded which). The chain employs TRBV10-3 and TRBJ2-5; possibly TRBD2 for D (7 bases). The CDR3 nucleotides read TGTGCCATCAGTGACGGGGGGCCGGTCGAGGAGACCCAGTACTTC. Encoded protein: CAISDGGPVEETQYF.